Detailed here is one T cell receptor (beta chain). The antigen it recognizes is unknown. No qualities accompany the bases; no much larger clone lies one base away. The sample is drawn from a study of T cell changes during pregnancy in multiple sclerosis (dated by TCRdb to between 2018 and 2020). Background on the whole study: In women with multiple sclerosis, the researchers looked at how the T cell repertoire shifted as pregnancy progressed.

Receptors were amplified or captured by the immunoSEQ multiplex PCR assay. What TCRdb holds here is the immuneACCESS table cut down to in-frame rearrangements. Part of the clones is not present; checked against another copy, under half of the missing clones reflect an unresolved V gene, and the others are unexplained. This sample has 48,000 or so clones in its table, and roughly 94% of those were observed once. The ten biggest clones cover over 0.4% of the sample. From a lookup of the germline V gene (reference sequence), CDR1 and CDR2 are SGHNT and YYREEE. At the junction V is shortened by 4 bases and J by 0 bases, with 8 bases in between. From its cysteine to its phenylalanine, the CDR3 spans 14 amino acids. CDR3 DNA is the only sequence kept; it has 42 bases, read in frame from the first base.

The clonotype was recovered from a female donor with multiple sclerosis, enrolled in a pregnancy study. The chain was built from TRBV5-4 and TRBJ1-5; TRBD1 is possibly the D segment (5 matching bases). The source material was CD4+ T cells from peripheral blood mononuclear cells, sampled in the first trimester of pregnancy. The CDR3 in this case is CASSPGPSNQPQHF. The sequenced DNA: TGTGCCAGCAGCCCAGGGCCTAGCAATCAGCCCCAGCATTTT.